These 30 T cell receptor beta chains were sequenced from one sample in a study of blood T cell repertoires in COVID-19. Method: immunoSEQ multiplex PCR; TCRdb's copy keeps in-frame clones and lacks some. Counted here are 150,000 to 200,000 clones, 75% to 90% occurring once; the ten biggest clones make up under 2.5%. The sample consisted of peripheral blood. The receptors shown here come from a man between 65 and 79 years old with active or convalescent COVID-19.

The chain couples TRBV5-1 to TRBJ2-1; D may be TRBD1 (6 bases). This CDR3 spans 17 amino acids. The germline V and J ends were trimmed by 4 bases and 2 bases, with 19 bases remaining between them. Germline CDR1 reads SGHRS; CDR2 reads YFSETQ. As DNA, the CDR3 is TGCGCCAGCAGCCCGGACAGACCCGACCTTACCTACAATGAGCAGTTCTTC. Translated, it gives CASSPDRPDLTYNEQFF. Variable domain in full (rest from reference TRBV5-1 and TRBJ2-1): KAGVTQTPRYLIKTRGQQVTLSCSPISGHRSVSWYQQTPGQGLQFLFEYFSETQRNKGNFPGRFSGRQFSNSRSEMNVSTLELGDSALYLCASSPDRPDLTYNEQFFGPGTRLTVL.

This chain connects TRBV4-3 to TRBJ2-1, with D maybe TRBD2 (5 bases). CDR3 length: 14 amino acids. From germline, CDR1 is LGHNA and CDR2 YSLEER. V gave up 0 bases and J gave up 7 bases, with 10 bases separating them. The CDR3 DNA sequence: TGCGCCAGCAGCCAAGAGGTCGGCGGGAATGAGCAGTTCTTC. As protein: CASSQEVGGNEQFF.

The gene calls are TRBV19 and TRBJ1-5, with D possibly matching TRBD1 (6 bases). V lost 6 bases and J 4 bases, leaving 19 bases between the germline ends. Germline V CDR1 and CDR2: LNHDA, SQIVND (reference sequence). The length of the CDR3 is 16 residues. The CDR3, as DNA: TGTGCCAGTAGACCCTCCGACCAGGGGTGGAATCAGCCCCAGCATTTT. It codes for CASRPSDQGWNQPQHF.

The V gene is TRBV9, the J gene TRBJ2-3; TRBD2 agrees at 7 bases. Germline loops: CDR1 SGDLS, CDR2 YYNGEE. Trimming cost V 4 bases and J 0 bases; bases outside gene matches: 8. This CDR3 is 16 amino acids long. CDR3 in DNA: TGTGCCAGCAGCCCGCAAGCGGGACTAAGCACAGATACGCAGTATTTT. Translated: CASSPQAGLSTDTQYF.

V usage is TRBV3-1 (or the pseudogene TRBV3-2) and J usage is TRBJ1-2; 7 nucleotides line up with TRBD1. The length of the CDR3 is 14 residues. CDR1 and CDR2 from the germline V gene are LGHDT and YNNKEL (reference sequence). The V and J ends lost 5 bases and 4 bases, in that order; junction bases with no gene match: 7. CDR3 in DNA: TGTGCCAGCAGCATTTACAGGGGTAGCTATGGCTACACCTTC. It is translated as CASSIYRGSYGYTF.

The rearrangement links TRBV28 to TRBJ1-4, with unresolved D. Per germline, CDR1 MDHEN and CDR2 SYDVKM. This CDR3 contains 12 residues. Trimming took 7 bases from V and 10 from J, leaving 13 bases between them. The CDR3 is CASNTPGAKLFF. CDR3 in DNA: TGTGCCAGCAACACCCCGGGAGCAAAACTGTTTTTT.

This chain connects TRBV11-2 to TRBJ1-5, with D maybe TRBD1 (6 bases). V was clipped by 1 base and J by 4 bases, with 11 bases between them. The CDR3 covers 15 residues. Germline CDR1 reads SGHAT; CDR2 reads FQNNGV. CDR3 in amino acids: CASSLVGGGNQPQHF. The CDR3 DNA sequence: TGTGCCAGCAGCTTAGTGGGAGGGGGGAATCAGCCCCAGCATTTT.

Concerning this clone itself: Different DNA sequences within this sample yield the same CDR3. V gene TRBV3-1 (or the pseudogene TRBV3-2) combines with J gene TRBJ2-5, with TRBD2 matching over 9 bases. Germline assignment: CDR1 LGHDT and CDR2 YNNKEL (reference sequence). The CDR3 covers 14 residues. J gave up 4 bases and V 3 bases, and 3 bases lay outside the gene matches. CDR3 coding DNA: TGTGCCAGCAGCCAGGGACTAGCTCGAGAGACCCAGTACTTC. Translating gives CASSQGLARETQYF.

This sequence joins TRBV19 and TRBJ1-2; no definite D call. Trimming cost V 4 bases and J 2 bases, with 17 bases left between them. The CDR3 is 16 residues long. CDR1 is LNHDA, CDR2 SQIVND, per germline (reference sequence). Here the CDR3 reads CASSSRAAGTNYGYTF. In DNA, the CDR3 is TGTGCCAGTAGTAGCCGAGCCGCGGGTACCAACTATGGCTACACCTTC.

This clone occurred once. This chain joins TRBV29-1 and TRBJ2-7, with 10 nucleotides matching TRBD1. Germline CDR1 SQVTM, CDR2 ANQGSEA. CDR3 length: 14 amino acids. V dropped 5 bases and J dropped 7; count of bases not matched to a gene: 11. CDR3 region: CSVLPGQGTGEQYF. The DNA of the CDR3 is TGCAGCGTTCTTCCGGGACAGGGGACGGGTGAGCAGTACTTC.

The rearrangement links TRBV7-8 to TRBJ1-2; 8 bases are shared with TRBD1. The V and J ends lost 5 bases and 4 bases, in that order; junction bases with no gene match: 9. This CDR3 has 15 residues. CDR1 SGHVS and CDR2 FQNEAQ come from the germline V gene. The CDR3 is CASSTSDRVSYGYTF. The CDR3 nucleotides read TGTGCCAGCAGCACGTCGGACAGGGTTTCCTATGGCTACACCTTC.

CDR3 in DNA: TGCGCCAGCAGCCAAGCACTAGCTAAGACCCAGTACTTC. Translated, it gives CASSQALAKTQYF. This chain connects TRBV4-1 to TRBJ2-5; the D gene is possibly TRBD2 (6 bases). V lost 1 base and J 6 bases, leaving 9 bases between the germline ends. CDR1 is MGHRA, CDR2 YSYEKL, per germline. This CDR3 is built from 13 residues.

This rearrangement joins TRBV4-1 to TRBJ2-7; the match to TRBD2 covers 8 bases. The V gene's germline CDR1 is MGHRA and CDR2 YSYEKL. This CDR3 is 13 amino acids long. V shed 4 bases, J shed 4 bases, and the junction held 3 bases outside the gene matches. The CDR3 loop reads CASSRAGGYEQYF. CDR3 bases: TGCGCCAGCAGCCGGGCGGGAGGATACGAGCAGTACTTC.

The chain links TRBV28 to TRBJ1-5; 12 nucleotides match TRBD1. The CDR3 is made up of 16 amino acids. Germline CDR1 and CDR2: MDHEN and SYDVKM. The J segment lost 5 bases and the V segment lost 4 bases, leaving 6 bases of the junction unmatched. CDR3 sequence (DNA): TGTGCCAGCAGTTGGGGGACAGGGGGCCTTTATCAGCCCCAGCATTTT. Translating gives CASSWGTGGLYQPQHF. The variable domain in full, with the rest retrieved from reference TRBV28 and TRBJ1-5, is DVKVTQSSRYLVKRTGEKVFLECVQDMDHENMFWYRQDPGLGLRLIYFSYDVKMKEKGDIPEGYSVSREKKERFSLILESASTNQTSMYLCASSWGTGGLYQPQHFGDGTRLSIL.

This sequence joins TRBV4-3 and TRBJ2-3; D is undetermined. The CDR3 runs 15 residues. Trimming shortened V by 0 bases and J by 5 bases, and 12 bases separated the two germline ends. Per germline, CDR1 LGHNA and CDR2 YSLEER. Here the CDR3 DNA reads TGCGCCAGCAGCCAAGAGGCTAGTTACGGAGATACGCAGTATTTT. Translated: CASSQEASYGDTQYF.

The chain carries TRBV7-8 and TRBJ2-3; D gene unclear. The germline V and J ends were trimmed by 3 bases and 7 bases, with 8 bases remaining between them. CDR1 is SGHVS, CDR2 FQNEAQ, per germline. The CDR3 totals 12 residues. The CDR3 sequence is CASSLSTYTQYF. CDR3 nucleotides: TGTGCCAGCAGCTTGTCCACTTATACGCAGTATTTT.

This clone was recorded once. V and J are TRBV28 and TRBJ1-5; 9 bases agree with TRBD1. The CDR3 totals 15 residues. The germline V gene has CDR1 MDHEN and CDR2 SYDVKM. Trimming cost V 5 bases and J 4 bases; bases outside gene matches: 6. The CDR3: CASSRTGVENQPQHF. The CDR3 DNA reads as TGTGCCAGCAGTCGGACAGGGGTTGAGAATCAGCCCCAGCATTTT.

The chain carries TRBV4-3 and TRBJ2-5; 11 bases fit TRBD2. CDR3 size: 15 residues. After removal of 5 bases from V and 5 bases from J, the junction contained 7 bases not matched to a gene. Germline CDR1 LGHNA, CDR2 YSLEER. In nucleotides, the CDR3 is TGCGCCAGCAGCTTTAGCGGGGGGGCCGGGGAGACCCAGTACTTC. This codes for CASSFSGGAGETQYF.

This sequence joins TRBV9 and TRBJ2-2; 9 bases are a match to TRBD1. The V segment lost 2 bases and the J segment 3 bases; nucleotides outside the gene matches: 14. The CDR3 covers 19 residues. CDR1 and CDR2 (germline): SGDLS, YYNGEE. CDR3 DNA: TGTGCCAGCAGCGTCAAATTCTGGGGGACAGGGAAGGACACCGGGGAGCTGTTTTTT. It yields the protein CASSVKFWGTGKDTGELFF.

The V call is TRBV24-1, the J call TRBJ2-5, with a weak D call TRBD2 (6 bases). This CDR3 is 16 amino acids long. V was trimmed by 2 bases and J by 1 base, leaving 13 bases between them. Per the germline V gene, CDR1 is KGHDR and CDR2 is SFDVKD. The DNA for the CDR3 is TGTGCCACCAGTGATTCGGGGGACCCGTCCCAAGAGACCCAGTACTTC. Protein: CATSDSGDPSQETQYF.

As for this clone: Different DNA sequences within this sample yield the same CDR3. The chain is built from TRBV28 and TRBJ2-4, with no clear D. Trimming took off 5 bases at V and 1 base at J, with 9 bases between the two ends. In germline, CDR1 is MDHEN, CDR2 SYDVKM. The CDR3 has 14 amino acids. As DNA, the CDR3 is TGTGCCAGCAGTCTCACCGGGGCCAAAAACATTCAGTACTTC. Translated, it gives CASSLTGAKNIQYF.

The chain combines TRBV28 with TRBJ1-5, with 8 positions matching TRBD1. J lost 7 bases, V lost 6 bases, and 11 bases had no gene match. This CDR3 is 15 amino acids long. Germline CDR1 is MDHEN and CDR2 is SYDVKM. Here the CDR3 reads CASRRPGQGGQPQHF. In nucleotides, the CDR3 is TGTGCCAGCAGAAGACCCGGACAGGGCGGGCAGCCCCAGCATTTT.

Many counts were recorded for this clone. The chain carries TRBV6-5 and TRBJ1-1; TRBD1 is a possible D gene (6 bases). The CDR3 length is 13 residues. V lost 6 bases and J 2 bases, leaving 10 bases between the germline ends. Per the germline V gene, CDR1 is MNHEY and CDR2 is SVGAGI. The CDR3 DNA follows: TGTGCCAGCAGAAACAGGGTTAACACTGAAGCTTTCTTT. Translating it yields CASRNRVNTEAFF.

The chain has TRBV29-1 and TRBJ1-3; D call uncertain. Germline V gene data show CDR1 as SQVTM and CDR2 as ANQGSEA. CDR3 length: 12 amino acids. V lost 5 bases and J lost 5, with 10 bases in between. The CDR3 loop is CSVFDTRNTIYF. The CDR3 region has the DNA TGCAGCGTTTTCGACACCCGAAACACCATATATTTT.

This chain connects TRBV5-4 to TRBJ2-2; D might be TRBD2 (6 bases). Per the germline V gene, CDR1 is SGHNT and CDR2 is YYREEE (reference sequence). The germline V and J ends were trimmed by 7 bases and 4 bases, with 11 bases remaining between them. CDR3 length equals 13 residues. CDR3 DNA sequence: TGTGCCAGCGGGAGGATGGGCACCGGGGAGCTGTTTTTT. The encoded protein is CASGRMGTGELFF.

This chain joins TRBV6-4 and TRBJ1-2; TRBD1 matches at 9 bases. The CDR3 contains 16 residues. With V trimmed by 3 bases and J by 4 bases, 9 bases remained unmatched. Germline assignment: CDR1 MRHNA and CDR2 SNTAGT. CDR3 bases: TGTGCCAGCAGTGATCAACCGGGACAGGGCGGCTATGGCTACACCTTC. Amino acids: CASSDQPGQGGYGYTF.

The CDR3: CASSSRGQLADYEQYF. CDR3 DNA: TGTGCCAGTAGTAGCCGGGGACAACTTGCTGACTACGAGCAGTACTTC. The chain recombines TRBV19 with TRBJ2-7, with D possibly being TRBD1 (6 bases). With 4 bases removed from V and 3 bases from J, the gap between germline ends came to 19 bases. CDR1 and CDR2 (germline): LNHDA, SQIVND (reference sequence). This CDR3 spans 16 amino acids.

V gene TRBV21-1 combines with J gene TRBJ1-2; the table gives TRBD1 as D, unverified against the DNA. TRBV21-1 is a listed pseudogene. The CDR3 runs 14 residues. This chain's CDR3 is CASSKDKTGGGYTF. The CDR3 DNA reads TGTGCCAGCAGCAAAGACAAAACAGGGGGCGGCTACACCTTC.

The chain is built from TRBV18 and TRBJ2-2; a possible D gene is TRBD1 (6 bases). The CDR3 contains 14 residues. CDR1 and CDR2 from the germline V gene are KGHSH and LQKENI. Trimming took 4 bases from V and 2 from J, leaving 8 bases between them. The CDR3 is CASSRQANTGELFF. As DNA, the CDR3 is TGTGCCAGCTCACGACAGGCCAACACCGGGGAGCTGTTTTTT.

This sequence joins TRBV4-3 and TRBJ1-1, with D hard to call. Germline V gives CDR1 LGHNA, CDR2 YSLEER. V was pared by 2 bases and J by 3 bases, with 10 bases between. The CDR3 totals 14 residues. The CDR3 loop reads CASSQNTLDTEAFF. CDR3 sequence (DNA): TGCGCCAGCAGCCAAAATACTTTGGACACTGAAGCTTTCTTT.